The next 22 T cell receptor beta chains were all read from a single sample in a study of CD8 T cells in ankylosing spondylitis. General study findings and limits: Apparently characteristic of ankylosing spondylitis blood was a TCR beta motif (roughly eight highly homologous variants).

Antigens of these TCRs are unknown. TCRdb reanalysed the 5' RACE reads using MiXCR and keeps one entry per CDR3 protein. Among a few hundred thousand distinct CDR3 sequences, 8% were seen once, and the ten largest hold roughly 15%. Sequencing was done on a sample of blood, either unsorted or a sorted T cell fraction (not recorded which). The receptors originated from a male donor with ankylosing spondylitis.

V and J are TRBV4-1 and TRBJ1-1, with 11 bases identical to TRBD1. Germline V gene lookup returns CDR1 MGHRA and CDR2 YSYEKL. This CDR3 region has 18 residues. With V trimmed by 2 bases and J by 6 bases, 14 bases remained unmatched. The CDR3 DNA reads TGCGCCAGCAGCCAAATTCCCGGGACAGGGGGTCGATATTCTGAAGCTTTCTTT. Protein product: CASSQIPGTGGRYSEAFF.

This clonotype has a handful of counts. The chain couples TRBV19 to TRBJ2-5; D possibly corresponds to TRBD2 (6 bases). Trimming removed 5 bases from V and 0 bases from J, with 13 bases in between. The CDR3 is made up of 15 amino acids. Germline CDR1 is LNHDA and CDR2 is SQIVND (reference sequence). The CDR3 DNA follows: TGTGCCAGTAGTCCATTAGCGGTGAACCAAGAGACCCAGTACTTC. It yields the protein CASSPLAVNQETQYF.

J is TRBJ2-5 and V is TRBV5-1; 7 nucleotides match TRBD1. Per the germline V gene, CDR1 is SGHRS and CDR2 is YFSETQ. V lost 6 bases and J lost 4; bases outside the gene matches: 9. This CDR3 has 14 amino acids. CDR3 in amino acids: CASTKNNRGETQYF. CDR3 DNA: TGCGCCAGCACCAAGAATAACAGGGGAGAGACCCAGTACTTC.

This rearrangement joins TRBV20-1 to TRBJ1-5, with a weak D call TRBD1 (5 bases). Trimming removed 3 bases at V and 4 bases at J, with 10 bases between. This CDR3 contains 13 residues. CDR1 and CDR2 from the germline V gene are DFQATT and SNEGSKA (reference sequence). The CDR3 DNA follows: TGCAGTGCTAGTGGGGGAGGTAATCAGCCCCAGCATTTT. Protein: CSASGGGNQPQHF.

Concerning this clonotype itself: Just one base apart from a much larger clone, this may be a read error. J is TRBJ2-1 and V is TRBV4-3; possibly TRBD2 for D (6 bases). With 0 bases removed from V and 9 bases from J, the gap between germline ends came to 12 bases. Looked up from germline, CDR1 is LGHNA and CDR2 is YSLEER. The CDR3 extends over 14 amino acids. In DNA, the CDR3 is TGCGCCAGCAGCCAAGAGAACCGCGGGGTTGAGCAGTTCTTC. This codes for CASSQENRGVEQFF.

This clonotype appeared a few times. The chain employs TRBV19 and TRBJ2-2, with D possibly matching TRBD1 (6 bases). Germline V CDR1 and CDR2: LNHDA, SQIVND (reference sequence). Deletions cut 3 bases from V and 4 bases from J, with 12 bases between. This CDR3 region has 15 residues. CDR3 sequence reads: CASSIYRVVTGELFF. DNA of the CDR3: TGTGCCAGTAGTATCTACAGGGTAGTCACCGGGGAGCTGTTTTTT.

This CDR3 is CSVGGGSQPQHF. The CDR3 nucleotides are TGCAGCGTTGGAGGGGGCTCTCAGCCCCAGCATTTT. The chain recombines TRBV29-1 with TRBJ1-5, with TRBD1 matching 7 bases. CDR1 and CDR2 (germline): SQVTM, ANQGSEA. This CDR3 has 12 amino acids. The junction had 3 bases not matched to a gene; V was cut back by 4 bases and J by 6 bases.

This clonotype was seen only a few times. V is TRBV30 and J is TRBJ1-5, with D hard to call. This CDR3 is 13 amino acids long. Trimming took off 4 bases at V and 4 bases at J, with 11 bases between the two ends. The germline gives CDR1 GTSNPN, CDR2 SVGIG (reference sequence). CDR3 sequence: CAWTSQQNQPQHF. The CDR3 bases are TGTGCCTGGACTTCACAGCAAAATCAGCCCCAGCATTTT.

This clonotype was detected only a few times. The chain is built from TRBV24-1 and TRBJ1-2; 8 positions agree with TRBD1. V lost 4 bases to trimming and J lost 6 bases; unmatched junction nucleotides: 6. CDR3 size: 14 residues. Germline V CDR1 and CDR2: KGHDR, SFDVKD. The CDR3 nucleotides are TGTGCCACCAGTGAACAACAGGGGGAGAATGGCTACACCTTC. Translation: CATSEQQGENGYTF.

This chain links TRBV4-2 with TRBJ1-2, with 9 bases lining up with TRBD1. CDR1 LGHNA and CDR2 YNFKEQ come from the germline V gene. V shed 4 bases, J shed 8 bases, and the junction held 5 bases outside the gene matches. The CDR3 is made up of 13 amino acids. The CDR3 nucleotides read TGTGCCAGCAGCCGGGACAGGGAGCGGGGCTACACCTTC. Translating it yields CASSRDRERGYTF.

This chain links TRBV9 with TRBJ2-1, with 11 bases lining up with TRBD2. CDR3 length: 14 amino acids. Germline V CDR1 and CDR2: SGDLS, YYNGEE. V was clipped by 3 bases and J by 10 bases; unmatched bases: 6. For the CDR3, the DNA is TGTGCCAGCAGCGCGTGGCTAGCGGGAGGAGAGCAGTTCTTC. It specifies CASSAWLAGGEQFF.

This clonotype was detected ten times or more. The chain has TRBV12-3 or TRBV12-4 and TRBJ2-1; 9 nucleotides match TRBD2. CDR3 length equals 16 residues. The trim removed 2 bases at V and 4 bases at J, leaving 6 bases unmatched. This CDR3 is CASSLFRLAVYNEQFF. CDR3 DNA: TGTGCCAGCAGTTTATTCCGACTAGCGGTGTACAATGAGCAGTTCTTC.

The rearrangement uses TRBV12-5 and TRBJ2-7; possible D gene TRBD2, 5 bases. The V end was cut by 0 bases, the J end by 2 bases, with 17 bases between. Germline CDR1 is LGHNT and CDR2 is FRNRAP. This CDR3 comprises 17 residues. CDR3 region: CASGLVILGGPTYEQYF. As DNA, the CDR3 is TGTGCTAGTGGTTTGGTAATTTTGGGCGGGCCCACCTACGAGCAGTACTTC.

This clonotype has only a few counts. The rearrangement links TRBV6-1 to TRBJ1-2; 8 bases agree with TRBD1. Trimming at V came to 6 bases and at J to 8 bases, leaving 11 bases not matched to a gene. Germline CDR1 reads MNHNS; CDR2 reads SASEGT. CDR3 size: 14 residues. The CDR3 region has the DNA TGTGCCAGCAGAATCCCTACGACAGGGGAGGGCTACACCTTC. It specifies CASRIPTTGEGYTF.

The CDR3 protein is CSARASGSSYNEQFF. For the CDR3, the DNA is TGCAGTGCTAGGGCTAGCGGAAGCTCCTACAATGAGCAGTTCTTC. The chain couples TRBV20-1 to TRBJ2-1; 7 bases fit TRBD2. Per germline, CDR1 DFQATT and CDR2 SNEGSKA (reference sequence). Trimming cost V 3 bases and J 0 bases; bases outside gene matches: 5. There are 15 residues in the CDR3.

This chain joins TRBV27 and TRBJ1-5, with unresolved D. The germline gives CDR1 MNHEY, CDR2 SMNVEV (reference sequence). The CDR3 runs to 14 residues. V was trimmed by 0 bases and J by 7 bases, leaving 10 bases between them. In nucleotides, the CDR3 is TGTGCCAGCAGTTTATCTAGGGTCCGGCAGCCCCAGCATTTT. Amino acid sequence: CASSLSRVRQPQHF.

The CDR3 region is CSVAAGSTDTQYF. The DNA for the CDR3 is TGCAGCGTTGCGGCGGGGAGCACAGATACGCAGTATTTT. This chain connects TRBV29-1 to TRBJ2-3; tentative D call: TRBD2 (6 bases). The V gene lost 4 bases and the J gene lost 0 bases, with 8 bases spanning the gap. Per germline, CDR1 SQVTM and CDR2 ANQGSEA. This CDR3 spans 13 amino acids.

In this sample, this clonotype turned up a few times. This chain connects TRBV6-1 to TRBJ2-5; D call uncertain. Germline-derived CDR1 and CDR2 are MNHNS and SASEGT. The CDR3 covers 15 residues. Trimming shortened V by 6 bases and J by 3 bases, and 17 bases separated the two germline ends. Here the CDR3 reads CASSPRRRLKETQYF. CDR3 nucleotides: TGTGCCAGCAGCCCTCGACGTCGGCTAAAAGAGACCCAGTACTTC.

This clonotype was picked up a small number of times. The J gene is TRBJ2-5, the V gene TRBV28; D is perhaps TRBD1 (5 bases). Germline CDR1 and CDR2: MDHEN and SYDVKM. The length of the CDR3 is 15 residues. V was clipped by 3 bases and J by 4 bases, with 15 bases between them. Here the CDR3 DNA reads TGTGCCAGCAGTTTTGGGGCAGGGTTTGTAGAGACCCAGTACTTC. It specifies CASSFGAGFVETQYF.

The chain carries TRBV25-1 and TRBJ1-2, with TRBD1 identical over 8 bases. The CDR3 totals 13 residues. With V trimmed by 6 bases and J by 5 bases, 5 bases remained unmatched. Germline lookup yields CDR1 MGHDK and CDR2 SYGVNS. In nucleotides, the CDR3 is TGTGCCAGCAGGACAGGGGCAGGGTATGGCTACACCTTC. It encodes CASRTGAGYGYTF.

The rearrangement uses TRBV5-1 and TRBJ1-1; TRBD1 agrees at 9 bases. V dropped 4 bases and J dropped 6; count of bases not matched to a gene: 10. Germline V gives CDR1 SGHRS, CDR2 YFSETQ. The CDR3 consists of 15 residues. The CDR3 DNA is TGCGCCAGCAGCCCTACGGGACAGGGCGCTCCTGAAGCTTTCTTT. Translating gives CASSPTGQGAPEAFF.

The chain has TRBV5-6 and TRBJ2-7; 7 bases map to TRBD1. CDR1 is SGHDT, CDR2 YYEEEE, per germline. The CDR3 loop spans 14 amino acids. J lost 4 bases, V lost 3 bases, and 7 bases had no gene match. CDR3 in amino acids: CASSSPGQPYEQYF. The DNA for the CDR3 is TGTGCCAGCAGCTCGCCGGGACAGCCTTACGAGCAGTACTTC.